This T cell receptor (beta chain) came from a study of T cell changes during pregnancy in multiple sclerosis. The data were produced by immunoSEQ multiplex PCR, yet TCRdb's version contains in-frame clones alone and is incomplete. Of tens of thousands of clones listed, approximately 90% are singletons. This CDR3 comprises 12 residues. CDR1 and CDR2 (germline): SQVTM, ANQGSEA. V lost 4 bases and J lost 8, with 12 bases in between. This TCR came from a female donor in good health, enrolled as a control in a pregnancy study. The chain carries TRBV29-1 and TRBJ2-1; TRBD1 is a possible D gene (5 bases). The sequencing here drew on CD4+ T cells from peripheral blood mononuclear cells, taken in the first trimester of pregnancy. The CDR3 coding sequence is TGCAGCGTTGCCCGGGCAGGGCATGAGCAGTTCTTC. Amino acid sequence: CSVARAGHEQFF.